This T cell receptor beta chain emerged from a study of T-cell memory formation after mild COVID-19. Study-wide results and limits: A balance of CD4 and CD8 characterized clones contracting day 15 to 85, whereas later expanders leaned CD4+.

TCRdb re-called the 5' RACE reads with MiXCR, one entry per CDR3 protein. The sample records 150,000 to 200,000 distinct CDR3 sequences, roughly 15% being singletons. This clonotype was found a few times. Its target is unknown. The CDR3 is made up of 14 amino acids. Germline V gene lookup returns CDR1 SEHNR and CDR2 FQNEAQ (reference sequence). V was shortened by 1 base and J by 4 bases, with 10 bases between the two germline ends. The clonotype originates from an adult woman who had mild COVID-19 (a few samples of this study predate the infection). Cell type and time point are not known. Sequencing input: PBMCs or a T cell subset sorted from them (not recorded which). The chain recombines TRBV7-9 with TRBJ1-1, with D perhaps TRBD1 (5 bases). The CDR3, as DNA: TGTGCCAGCAGCTTAGAGGTAGGGGTCACTGAAGCTTTCTTT. This gives the protein CASSLEVGVTEAFF.